The source of this T cell receptor beta chain is a study of cytomegalovirus exposure and HLA in healthy donors. Germline V gives CDR1 MDHEN, CDR2 SYDVKM. The CDR3 contains 15 residues. V shed 6 bases and J shed 7 bases, with 21 bases lying between them. Study-level findings and limits: V- and J-gene trimming of TCR beta was linked (in a later analysis) to a missense DCLRE1C variant.

In the case of this clone: Its antigen is unknown.

PCR used 60 Vbeta primers and 13 Jbeta primers. Authors' processing steps: As a later analysis found, there were roughly 80 million unique TCR beta chains, of which some 10 million were shared. The protocol was immunoSEQ multiplex PCR, while the TCRdb copy is restricted to in-frame clones and leaves out a portion. For V, J and clone size, that table is used; D and trimming come from the DNA. The table lists hundreds of thousands of clones, around 80% of them singletons. V gene TRBV28 combines with J gene TRBJ1-1, with D possibly TRBD1 on 6 matching bases. This clonotype was obtained from a man aged 30-40 years in good health and CMV-seronegative. Sequencing was done on a sample of PBMCs. As DNA, the CDR3 is TGTGCCAGCAGCCCCCCCAGGGGCCGCTATTTTGAAGCTTTCTTT. This translates into CASSPPRGRYFEAFF.